This T cell receptor beta chain was sequenced during a study of blood T cell repertoires in COVID-19. Study information: T cells, B-cell-depleted T cells, or PBMCs provided the cDNA or gDNA that served as material.

The V gene's germline CDR1 is MNHEY and CDR2 SMNVEV (reference sequence). The CDR3 loop spans 15 amino acids. V shed 2 bases, J shed 5 bases, and the junction held 7 bases outside the gene matches. The method was immunoSEQ multiplex PCR; TCRdb's version includes in-frame clones alone and lacks a portion of them. Of a few hundred thousand clones detected, approximately 87% appear once; the ten largest clones hold 6.5% to 9.5%. This TCR was sampled from a woman between 50 and 59 years old who had recovered from COVID-19. This chain connects TRBV27 to TRBJ1-2, with 8 bases lining up with TRBD1. The sequencing sample was made of peripheral blood. Here the CDR3 DNA reads TGTGCCAGCAGTTTAGCCCGGGACAGGACTTATGGCTACACCTTC. Its translation: CASSLARDRTYGYTF.